This TCR beta chain is drawn from a study of T cell responses to AZD1222 COVID-19 vaccine. Clones were read by immunoSEQ multiplex PCR, and TCRdb kept only the in-frame ones, dropping some. The sample contains 130,000 or so clones, roughly 88% of which appear only once. In the case of this clone: The antigen is undetermined.

Trimming stripped 6 bases from V and 6 bases from J, with 14 bases between. Looked up from germline, CDR1 is MNHEY and CDR2 is SVGEGT. The CDR3 runs to 14 residues. General study points: With dominance at 160-218 and 743-854, vaccine-associated CD4 TCRs spanned spike.

The rearrangement links TRBV6-2 or TRBV6-3 to TRBJ1-4, with a possible D match to TRBD1 (6 bases). This specimen consisted of peripheral blood, obtained 28 days after the second AZD1222 dose. The origin of this receptor is an adult who received the AZD1222 COVID-19 vaccine. The CDR3 sequence: CASSGQPADEKLFF. The CDR3 DNA follows: TGTGCCAGCAGCGGACAGCCCGCGGATGAAAAACTGTTTTTT.